Here is one T cell receptor (beta chain) with its context. Its antigen has not been determined. It has no much larger one-base neighbor in the sample; base qualities were not kept. Taken from cysteine to phenylalanine, the CDR3 has 15 residues. Only CDR3 DNA is held: 45 bases, read in frame from base 1. V loses 0 bases of germline sequence and J loses 8 bases, and the interval between the two ends is 13 bases. Based on the germline V gene (reference sequence), the CDR1 and CDR2 sequences are MNHEY and SMNVEV. The data derive from a study of T cells in narcolepsy (dated by TCRdb to 2016 to 2019). For context, the study as a whole: The study enrolled patients with narcolepsy type 1 or type 2 (NT1, NT2) together with healthy control donors. To look for autoreactive T cells in narcolepsy patients that target self-antigens of hypocretin neurons (hypocretin, TRIB2), the study used TCR Vbeta sequencing to follow clonotypes in blood and CSF. Study-wide conclusions, independent of this receptor: Plots that compared CSF and blood CD4+ T cell clonotypes from the same patient highlighted HCRT-specific and TRIB2-specific autoreactive clonotypes. Patients and controls had comparable numbers of sequenced blood memory CD4+ clonotypes, averaging about 37,000 and 33,000, respectively. No sequences matching autoreactive T cell clones were contained in some blood memory CD4+ repertoires from patients and controls. Autoreactive clonotypes were reported to be detected serially in the blood of the same patients and of different patients, but not in the blood of healthy controls.

For TCR Vbeta sequencing, memory CD4+ T cells were sorted ex vivo from the peripheral blood of narcolepsy patients and healthy controls. Library preparation employed the immunoSEQ multiplex PCR assay. TCRdb limited this immuneACCESS table to in-frame rearrangements with V and J called. A share of clones is missing; checked studies link under half to unresolved V genes, and the rest is unexplained. The sample profile shows 30,000 to 40,000 clones; more than 75% of them were found once. In total, the top ten clones hold over 2% of the sample. The chain uses TRBV27 and TRBJ1-4; the D gene cannot be named for sure. Source material: memory (CD45RA-) CD4+ T cells from blood. The sample's cell subset or site label is to be understood as: memory T cells sorted ex vivo from peripheral blood. This receptor was obtained from a human donor in good health. The DNA reads TGTGCCAGCAGTTTATCAGGGATCCGACCAGAAAAACTGTTTTTT. Translated, it gives CASSLSGIRPEKLFF.